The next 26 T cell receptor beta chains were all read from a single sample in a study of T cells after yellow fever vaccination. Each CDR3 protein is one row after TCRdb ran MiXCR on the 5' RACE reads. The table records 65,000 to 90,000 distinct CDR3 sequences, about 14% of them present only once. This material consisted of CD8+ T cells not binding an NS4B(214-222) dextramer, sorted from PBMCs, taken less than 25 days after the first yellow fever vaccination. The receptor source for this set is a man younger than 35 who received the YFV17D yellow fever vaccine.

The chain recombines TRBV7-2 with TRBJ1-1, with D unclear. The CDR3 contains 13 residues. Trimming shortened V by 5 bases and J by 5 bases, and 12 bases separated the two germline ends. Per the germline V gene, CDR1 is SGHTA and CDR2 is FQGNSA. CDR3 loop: CASSRGVRTEAFF. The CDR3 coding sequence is TGTGCCAGCAGCCGCGGGGTTAGGACTGAAGCTTTCTTT.

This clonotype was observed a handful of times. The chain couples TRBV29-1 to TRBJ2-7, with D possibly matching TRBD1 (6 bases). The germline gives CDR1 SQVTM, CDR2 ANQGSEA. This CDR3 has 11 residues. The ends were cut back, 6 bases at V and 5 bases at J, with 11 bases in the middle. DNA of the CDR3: TGCAGCGTCCTCACAGGGAACGAGCAGTACGTC. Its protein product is CSVLTGNEQYV.

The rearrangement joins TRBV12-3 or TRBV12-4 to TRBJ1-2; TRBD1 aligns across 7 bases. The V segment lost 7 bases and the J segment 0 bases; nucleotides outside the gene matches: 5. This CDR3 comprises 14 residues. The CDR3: CASTQGVSNYGYTF. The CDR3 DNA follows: TGTGCCAGCACCCAGGGGGTATCTAACTATGGCTACACCTTC.

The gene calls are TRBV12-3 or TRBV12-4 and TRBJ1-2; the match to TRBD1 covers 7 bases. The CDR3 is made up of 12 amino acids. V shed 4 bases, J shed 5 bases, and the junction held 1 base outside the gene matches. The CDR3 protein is CASSYRGYGYTF. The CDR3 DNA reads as TGTGCCAGCAGTTACAGGGGATATGGCTACACCTTC.

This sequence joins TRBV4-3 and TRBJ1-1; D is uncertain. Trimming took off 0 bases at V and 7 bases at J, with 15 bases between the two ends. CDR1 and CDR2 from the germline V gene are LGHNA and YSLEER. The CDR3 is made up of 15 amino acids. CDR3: CASSQDLGGSGEAFF. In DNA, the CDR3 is TGCGCCAGCAGCCAAGATCTAGGTGGTTCTGGTGAAGCTTTCTTT.

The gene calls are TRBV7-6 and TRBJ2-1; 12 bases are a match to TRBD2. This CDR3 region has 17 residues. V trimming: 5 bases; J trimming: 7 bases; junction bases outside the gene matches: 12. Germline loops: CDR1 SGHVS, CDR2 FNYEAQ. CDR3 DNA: TGTGCCAGCAGCCGTCGGACTAGCGGGGCCCCTCGGAATGAGCAGTTCTTC. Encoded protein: CASSRRTSGAPRNEQFF.

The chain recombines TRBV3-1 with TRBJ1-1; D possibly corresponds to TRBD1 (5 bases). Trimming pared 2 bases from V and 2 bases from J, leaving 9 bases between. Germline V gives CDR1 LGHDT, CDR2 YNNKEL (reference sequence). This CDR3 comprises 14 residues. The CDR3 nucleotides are TGTGCCAGCAGCCAAAGGGGCATCAACACTGAAGCTTTCTTT. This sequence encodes CASSQRGINTEAFF.

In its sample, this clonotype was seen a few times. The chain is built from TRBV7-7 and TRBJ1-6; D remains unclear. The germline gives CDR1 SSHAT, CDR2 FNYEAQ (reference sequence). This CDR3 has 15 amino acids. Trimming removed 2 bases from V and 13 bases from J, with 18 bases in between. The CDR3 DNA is TGTGCCAGCAGCTTAACAGCTCCTCTAACATTTCCCCTCCACTTT. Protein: CASSLTAPLTFPLHF.

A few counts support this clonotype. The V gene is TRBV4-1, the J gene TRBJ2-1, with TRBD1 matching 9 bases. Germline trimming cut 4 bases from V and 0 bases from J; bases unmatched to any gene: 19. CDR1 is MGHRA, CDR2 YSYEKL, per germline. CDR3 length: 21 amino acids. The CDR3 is CASSPTLGDRVLGSSYNEQFF. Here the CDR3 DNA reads TGCGCCAGCAGCCCAACCCTCGGGGACAGGGTGTTAGGAAGCTCCTACAATGAGCAGTTCTTC.

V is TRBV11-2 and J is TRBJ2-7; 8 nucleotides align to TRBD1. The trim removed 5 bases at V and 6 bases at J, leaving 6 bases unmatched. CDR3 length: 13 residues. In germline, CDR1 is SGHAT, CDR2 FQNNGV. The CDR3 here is CASSRTGGREQYV. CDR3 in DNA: TGTGCCAGCAGCAGAACAGGGGGGCGCGAGCAGTACGTC.

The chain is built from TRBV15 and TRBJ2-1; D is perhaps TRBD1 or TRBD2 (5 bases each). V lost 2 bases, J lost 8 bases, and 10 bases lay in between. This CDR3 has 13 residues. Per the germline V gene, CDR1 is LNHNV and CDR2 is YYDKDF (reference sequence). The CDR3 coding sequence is TGTGCCACCAGCAGACCACTGGGGGATGAGCAGTTCTTC. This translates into CATSRPLGDEQFF.

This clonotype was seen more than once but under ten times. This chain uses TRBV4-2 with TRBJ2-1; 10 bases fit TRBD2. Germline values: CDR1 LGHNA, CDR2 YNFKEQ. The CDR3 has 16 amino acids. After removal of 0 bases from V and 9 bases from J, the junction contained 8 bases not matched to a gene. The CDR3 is CASSQEMSGGAGEQFF. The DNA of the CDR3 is TGTGCCAGCAGCCAAGAAATGAGCGGGGGGGCCGGTGAGCAGTTCTTC.

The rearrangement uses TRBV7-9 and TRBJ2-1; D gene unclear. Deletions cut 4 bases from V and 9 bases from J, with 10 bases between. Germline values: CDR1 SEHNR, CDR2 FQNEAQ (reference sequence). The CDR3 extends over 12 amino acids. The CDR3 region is CASSSPPGEQFF. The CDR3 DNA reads TGTGCCAGCAGCTCCCCCCCCGGTGAGCAGTTCTTC.

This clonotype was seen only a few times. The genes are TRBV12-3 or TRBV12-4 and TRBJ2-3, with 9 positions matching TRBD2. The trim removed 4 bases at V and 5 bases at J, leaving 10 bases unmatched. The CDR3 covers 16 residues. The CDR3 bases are TGTGCCAGCAGTTCACTGCGGGGGGGCTTGGTAGATACGCAGTATTTT. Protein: CASSSLRGGLVDTQYF.

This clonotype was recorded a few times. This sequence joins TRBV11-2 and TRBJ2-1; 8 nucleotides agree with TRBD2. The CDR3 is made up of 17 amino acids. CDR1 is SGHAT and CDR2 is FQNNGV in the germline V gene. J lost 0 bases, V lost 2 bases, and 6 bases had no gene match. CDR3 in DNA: TGTGCCAGCAGCTTACGGGCCAGCGGGAGCTCCTACAATGAGCAGTTCTTC. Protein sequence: CASSLRASGSSYNEQFF. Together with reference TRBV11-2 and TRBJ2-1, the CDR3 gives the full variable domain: EAGVAQSPRYKIIEKRQSVAFWCNPISGHATLYWYQQILGQGPKLLIQFQNNGVVDDSQLPKDRFSAERLKGVDSTLKIQPAKLEDSAVYLCASSLRASGSSYNEQFFGPGTRLTVL.

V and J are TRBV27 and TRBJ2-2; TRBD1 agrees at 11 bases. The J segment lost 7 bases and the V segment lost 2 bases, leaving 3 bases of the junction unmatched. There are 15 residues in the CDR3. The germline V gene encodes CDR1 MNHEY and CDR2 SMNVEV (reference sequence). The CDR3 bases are TGTGCCAGCAGTTTAGGGACAGGGGGGATCGGGGAGCTGTTTTTT. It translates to CASSLGTGGIGELFF.

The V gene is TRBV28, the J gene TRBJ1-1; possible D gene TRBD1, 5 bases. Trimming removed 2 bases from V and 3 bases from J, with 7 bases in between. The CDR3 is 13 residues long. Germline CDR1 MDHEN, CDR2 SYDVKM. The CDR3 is CASSLTGHTEAFF. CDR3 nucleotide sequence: TGTGCCAGCAGTTTAACGGGACACACTGAAGCTTTCTTT.

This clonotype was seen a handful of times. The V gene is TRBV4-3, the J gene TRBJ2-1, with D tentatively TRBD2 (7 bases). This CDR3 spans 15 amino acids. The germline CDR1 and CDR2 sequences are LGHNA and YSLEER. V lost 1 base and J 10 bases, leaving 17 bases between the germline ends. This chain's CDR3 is CASSQVAGALREQFF. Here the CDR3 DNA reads TGCGCCAGCAGCCAAGTGGCGGGGGCGCTGCGGGAGCAGTTCTTC.

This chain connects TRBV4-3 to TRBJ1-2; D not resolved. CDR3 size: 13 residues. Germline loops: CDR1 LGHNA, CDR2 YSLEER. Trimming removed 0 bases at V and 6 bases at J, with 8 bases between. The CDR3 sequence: CASSQEAGNGYTF. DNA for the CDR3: TGCGCCAGCAGCCAAGAGGCCGGGAATGGCTACACCTTC.

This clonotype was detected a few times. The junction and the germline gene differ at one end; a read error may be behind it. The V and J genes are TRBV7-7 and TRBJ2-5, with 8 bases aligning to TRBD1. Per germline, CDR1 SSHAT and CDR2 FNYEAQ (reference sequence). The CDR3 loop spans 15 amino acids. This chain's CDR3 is CASSLQTGAGETQYF. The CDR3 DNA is TGTGCTAGCAGCTTACAGACAGGGGCGGGAGAGACCCAGTACTTC.

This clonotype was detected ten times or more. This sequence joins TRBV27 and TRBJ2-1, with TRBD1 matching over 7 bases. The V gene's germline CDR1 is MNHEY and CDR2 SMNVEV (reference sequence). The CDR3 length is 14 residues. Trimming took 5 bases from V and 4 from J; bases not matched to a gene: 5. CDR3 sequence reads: CASSPMGQYNEQFF. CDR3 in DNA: TGTGCCAGCAGTCCCATGGGACAGTACAATGAGCAGTTCTTC.

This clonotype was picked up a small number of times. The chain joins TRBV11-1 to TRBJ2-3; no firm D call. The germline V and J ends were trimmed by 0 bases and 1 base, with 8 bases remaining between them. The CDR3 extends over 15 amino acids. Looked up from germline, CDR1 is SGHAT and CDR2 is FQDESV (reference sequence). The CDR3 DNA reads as TGTGCCAGCAGCTTAGCGTACGCGGGCACAGATACGCAGTATTTT. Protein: CASSLAYAGTDTQYF.

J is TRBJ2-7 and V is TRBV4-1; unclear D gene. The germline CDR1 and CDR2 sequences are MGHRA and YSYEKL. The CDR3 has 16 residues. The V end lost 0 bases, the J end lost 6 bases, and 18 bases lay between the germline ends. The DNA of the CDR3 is TGCGCCAGCAGCCAAGAGGGGTACCAGGCCATACGCGAGCAGTACTTC. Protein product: CASSQEGYQAIREQYF.

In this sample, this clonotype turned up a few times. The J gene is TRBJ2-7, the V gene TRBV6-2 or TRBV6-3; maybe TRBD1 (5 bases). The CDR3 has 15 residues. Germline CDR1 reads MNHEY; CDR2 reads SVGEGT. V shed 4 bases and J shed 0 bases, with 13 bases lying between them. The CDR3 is CASSFRIRDSYEQYF. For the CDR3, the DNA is TGTGCCAGCAGTTTTCGGATCAGGGACTCCTACGAGCAGTACTTC.

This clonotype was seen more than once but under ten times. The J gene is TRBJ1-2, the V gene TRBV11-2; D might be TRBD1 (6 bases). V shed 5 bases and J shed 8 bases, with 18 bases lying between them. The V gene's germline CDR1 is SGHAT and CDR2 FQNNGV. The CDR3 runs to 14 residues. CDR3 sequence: CASSLQGPLGGYTF. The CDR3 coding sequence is TGTGCCAGCAGCCTACAGGGACCCCTAGGGGGCTACACCTTC.

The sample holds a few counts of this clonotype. CDR3 DNA: TGTGCCACCAGCCCCGACAGGGTCGGGAGCAATCAGCCCCAGCATTTT. Encoded protein: CATSPDRVGSNQPQHF. This chain connects TRBV15 to TRBJ1-5; 7 bases are shared with TRBD1. The V segment lost 5 bases and the J segment 1 base; nucleotides outside the gene matches: 8. The length of the CDR3 is 16 residues. Germline V CDR1 and CDR2: LNHNV, YYDKDF (reference sequence).